Sequencing of this TCR beta chain was carried out in a study of Ad26.COV2.S vaccination and SARS-CoV-2 variants. On the study more broadly: Dosing was one shot or two shots 56 days apart.

As for this clone: Its antigen is not identified.

Study results and caveats: Comparable non-spike TCR breadth was observed in vaccine and placebo recipients.

Germline loops: CDR1 MDHEN, CDR2 SYDVKM. V lost 1 base, J lost 3 bases, and 10 bases lay in between. This CDR3 is 15 amino acids long. TCRdb's copy holds only in-frame clones and misses some; the assay was immunoSEQ multiplex PCR. The top ten clones hold about 13% of a sample with about 440,000 clones, around nine tenths of them seen once. Sample treatment: around 19 received Ad26.COV2.S at low or high dose, single or two shots; 5 received placebo; per-sample allocation not given. Sampling occurred on day 63 after the first vaccine or placebo injection. This person who donated was an adult of 18-55 years in Boston.

This TCR came from a person aged 18-60 years who received the Ad26.COV2.S COVID-19 vaccine or a placebo. The sample was peripheral blood, taken in a trial of Ad26.COV2.S vaccine versus placebo. V is TRBV28 and J is TRBJ1-5; a possible D gene is TRBD1 (5 bases). DNA for the CDR3: TGTGCCAGCAGTTTATCGTCTGGGGCCAATCAGCCCCAGCATTTT. This gives the protein CASSLSSGANQPQHF. The whole variable domain, filled in from reference TRBV28 and TRBJ1-5, reads DVKVTQSSRYLVKRTGEKVFLECVQDMDHENMFWYRQDPGLGLRLIYFSYDVKMKEKGDIPEGYSVSREKKERFSLILESASTNQTSMYLCASSLSSGANQPQHFGDGTRLSIL.